This T cell receptor beta chain was recovered during a study of blood T cells in healthy people across ages. Individuals who donated were healthy Caucasians from Russia aged about 6 to 90. Study-wide results and caveats: Roughly linearly, TCR beta diversity per million T cells fell as age increased. No conclusive comparison of naive versus antigen-experienced cells was possible with unsorted PBMCs. Greater diversity and more naive CD4+ cells were seen in long-lived donors than in aged donors.

There are 15 residues in the CDR3. Germline values: CDR1 KGHDR, CDR2 SFDVKD. V lost 4 bases, J lost 4 bases, and 5 bases stayed unmatched. Sample-barcoded 5' priming and a J-beta primer mix drove a second PCR of about 6 to 12 cycles. MiXCR, applied by TCRdb to the 5' RACE reads, yields one record per CDR3 protein. The table includes 1.6 million or so distinct CDR3 sequences, about 31% detected once. In the case of this clonotype: Its specificity is not known.

Sequenced: blood. The receptor was isolated from a woman under 40 in good health. The V call is TRBV24-1, the J call TRBJ2-2, with 7 nucleotides matching TRBD1. This CDR3 is CATSETGHGTGELFF. The CDR3 DNA follows: TGTGCCACCAGTGAGACAGGGCATGGCACCGGGGAGCTGTTTTTT.